The table lists the clone carrying this T cell receptor beta chain with many counts. Its antigen is still unknown. TCRdb used MiXCR to reprocess the 5' RACE reads, holding one entry per CDR3 protein. The top ten hold just under 2.5% of the sample, which has approximately 120,000 distinct CDR3 sequences, 7.4% seen once. Germline V lookup: CDR1 SGHTA, CDR2 FQGNSA. V was clipped by 6 bases and J by 7 bases, with 12 bases between them. This CDR3 has 13 amino acids. These data originate in a study of T cells after yellow fever vaccination. Study observations and caveats: Contaminants from the bulk population, in the form of abundant clonotypes, could be found in FACS-sorted repertoires.

The sample consisted of CD4+ T cells sorted from PBMCs, taken roughly 10 days after the first yellow fever vaccination. The chain links TRBV7-2 to TRBJ1-4; D is unclear. The source is a man younger than 30 who received the YFV17D yellow fever vaccine. In nucleotides, the CDR3 is TGTGCCAGCAGGCGTGGTTTGGGTGAAAAACTGTTTTTT. Amino acid sequence: CASRRGLGEKLFF.